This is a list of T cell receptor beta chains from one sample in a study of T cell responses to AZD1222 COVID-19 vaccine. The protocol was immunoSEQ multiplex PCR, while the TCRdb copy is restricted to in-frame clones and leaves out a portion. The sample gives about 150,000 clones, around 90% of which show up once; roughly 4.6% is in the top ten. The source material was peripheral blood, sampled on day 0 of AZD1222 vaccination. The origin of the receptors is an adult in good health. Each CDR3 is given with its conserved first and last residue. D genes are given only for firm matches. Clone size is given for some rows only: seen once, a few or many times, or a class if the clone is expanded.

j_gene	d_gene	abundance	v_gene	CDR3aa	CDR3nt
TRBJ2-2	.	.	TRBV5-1	CASSLAESNTGELFF	TGCGCCAGCAGCTTAGCGGAGTCGAACACCGGGGAGCTGTTTTTT
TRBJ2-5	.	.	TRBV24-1	CATSDPSDLLDGTQYF	TGTGCCACCAGTGATCCCTCGGACCTTCTTGATGGGACCCAGTACTTC
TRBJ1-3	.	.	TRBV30	CAWSLTVGTIYF	TGTGCCTGGAGTCTGACAGTTGGCACCATATATTTT
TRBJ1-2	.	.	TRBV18	CASSPSQGGYTF	TGTGCCAGCTCACCAAGTCAGGGGGGCTACACCTTC
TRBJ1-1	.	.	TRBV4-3	CASSQVWQGLWTEAFF	TGCGCCAGCAGCCAAGTTTGGCAGGGGCTCTGGACTGAAGCTTTCTTT
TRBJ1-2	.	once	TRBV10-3	CAISESLGWDYGYTF	TGTGCCATCAGTGAGTCGTTGGGGTGGGACTATGGCTACACCTTC
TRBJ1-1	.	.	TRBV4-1	CASSQAGRGQGAFF	TGCGCCAGCAGCCAAGCGGGCAGGGGCCAAGGAGCTTTCTTT
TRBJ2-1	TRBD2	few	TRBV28	CASSLQLAGRVDEQFF	TGTGCCAGCAGCCTTCAACTAGCGGGCCGGGTAGATGAGCAGTTCTTC
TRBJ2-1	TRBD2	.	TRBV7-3	CASSSGLAPNEQFF	TGTGCCAGCAGCTCAGGACTAGCTCCCAATGAGCAGTTCTTC
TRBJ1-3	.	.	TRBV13	CASSLGRGSRGNTIYF	TGTGCCAGCAGCTTAGGCCGGGGCAGCAGGGGAAACACCATATATTTT
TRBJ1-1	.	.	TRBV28	CASSSTEAFF	TGTGCCAGCAGTTCCACTGAAGCTTTCTTT
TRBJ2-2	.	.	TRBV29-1	CSVGLGSGELFF	TGCAGCGTTGGTCTTGGGTCCGGGGAGCTGTTTTTT
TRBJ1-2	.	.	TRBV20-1	CSAILYGYTF	TGCAGTGCTATCCTCTATGGCTACACCTTC
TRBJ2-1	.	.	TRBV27	CASSLSIGGDEQFF	TGTGCCAGCAGTTTATCAATAGGGGGGGATGAGCAGTTCTTC
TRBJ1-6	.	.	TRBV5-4	CASSSERYNSPLHF	TGTGCCAGCAGCTCCGAGCGGTATAATTCACCCCTCCACTTT
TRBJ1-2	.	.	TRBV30	CAWSVGGRGYTF	TGTGCCTGGAGTGTTGGAGGGCGTGGCTACACCTTC
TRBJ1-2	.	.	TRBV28	CASSLPDSPNYGYTF	TGTGCCAGCAGTTTACCGGACTCCCCTAACTATGGCTACACCTTC
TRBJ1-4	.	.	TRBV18	CASSPYREDGGKLFF	TGTGCCAGCTCACCATATAGGGAGGATGGTGGAAAACTGTTTTTT
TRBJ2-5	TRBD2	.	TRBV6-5	CASTPLAGETQYF	TGTGCCAGCACGCCCCTAGCGGGAGAGACCCAGTACTTC
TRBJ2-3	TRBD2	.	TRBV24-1	CATSGTSGGGDPSTDTQYF	TGTGCCACCAGTGGGACTAGCGGAGGCGGGGACCCTAGCACAGATACGCAGTATTTT
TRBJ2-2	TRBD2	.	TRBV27	CASSLLGLAGGGELFF	TGTGCCAGCAGTTTATTGGGACTAGCGGGAGGCGGGGAGCTGTTTTTT
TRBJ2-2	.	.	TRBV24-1	CATSDLGQGLAGELFF	TGTGCCACCAGTGATTTAGGGCAGGGTCTCGCCGGGGAGCTGTTTTTT
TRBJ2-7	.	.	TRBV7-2	CASSYGTSYEQYF	TGTGCCAGCAGTTATGGGACGTCCTACGAGCAGTACTTC
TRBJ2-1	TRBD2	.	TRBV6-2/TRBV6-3	CASSPRGTSGRGEQFF	TGTGCCAGCAGCCCACGGGGGACTAGCGGGAGGGGTGAGCAGTTCTTC
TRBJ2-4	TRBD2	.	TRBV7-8	CASSLGVAGVPAKNIQYF	TGTGCCAGCAGCTTGGGAGTAGCGGGAGTTCCGGCCAAAAACATTCAGTACTTC
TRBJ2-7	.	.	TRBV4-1	CASSDYGYTSYEQYF	TGCGCCAGCAGCGATTACGGTTACACCTCCTACGAGCAGTACTTC